These 24 T cell receptor beta chains were sequenced from one sample in a study of blood T cell repertoires in COVID-19. Sequencing was performed with immunoSEQ multiplex PCR; in TCRdb, only in-frame clones are kept and a portion is missing. The repertoire holds 140,000 to 150,000 clones, with around 78% as singletons. The source material was peripheral blood. These receptors originate from a woman aged 55-75 years with acute or convalescent COVID-19.

This clone turned up a few times. This chain links TRBV27 with TRBJ2-5, with 10 bases lining up with TRBD2. J was trimmed by 3 bases and V by 5 bases; bases with no gene match: 15. Germline V lookup: CDR1 MNHEY, CDR2 SMNVEV (reference sequence). This CDR3 comprises 18 residues. The CDR3 coding sequence is TGTGCCAGCAGTCCCCTAGCGGGAGATTACGATAGAAAAGAGACCCAGTACTTC. Translation: CASSPLAGDYDRKETQYF.

The chain joins TRBV9 to TRBJ2-7; 8 bases fit TRBD2. This CDR3 is 14 amino acids long. Per germline, CDR1 SGDLS and CDR2 YYNGEE. The V and J ends lost 3 bases and 0 bases, in that order; junction bases with no gene match: 2. CDR3 sequence reads: CASSAGGPSYEQYF. The CDR3 DNA reads as TGTGCCAGCAGCGCGGGGGGGCCCTCCTACGAGCAGTACTTC. The variable domain in full, with the rest retrieved from reference TRBV9 and TRBJ2-7, is DSGVTQTPKHLITATGQRVTLRCSPRSGDLSVYWYQQSLDQGLQFLIQYYNGEERAKGNILERFSAQQFPDLHSELNLSSLELGDSALYFCASSAGGPSYEQYFGPGTRLTVT.

The chain has TRBV27 and TRBJ2-1; TRBD1 is a possible D gene (5 bases). Between the trimmed V and J ends, which lost 8 bases and 7 bases, there was a span of 15 bases. This CDR3 is built from 13 residues. CDR1 and CDR2 from the germline V gene are MNHEY and SMNVEV (reference sequence). CDR3 coding DNA: TGTGCCAGCCGAGGACACCCGGATAATGAGCAGTTCTTC. Encoded protein: CASRGHPDNEQFF.

The V call is TRBV6-5, the J call TRBJ1-6; 7 bases map to TRBD1. The V segment lost 6 bases and the J segment 6 bases; nucleotides outside the gene matches: 8. Germline lookup yields CDR1 MNHEY and CDR2 SVGAGI. This CDR3 region has 15 residues. The DNA for the CDR3 is TGTGCCAGCAGCTACAGACAGGGTGGTAATTCACCCCTCCACTTT. As protein: CASSYRQGGNSPLHF.

The genes are TRBV5-1 and TRBJ2-3, with D perhaps TRBD1 (6 bases). CDR1 and CDR2 (germline): SGHRS, YFSETQ. Trimming removed 2 bases from V and 4 bases from J, with 11 bases in between. This CDR3 contains 14 residues. The CDR3 nucleotides are TGCGCCAGCAGCTTAAAGGGGGTGCCAGATACGCAGTATTTT. Translated: CASSLKGVPDTQYF.

The rearrangement joins TRBV11-3 to TRBJ2-1; TRBD2 matches 13 bases. With 1 base clipped from V and 8 bases from J, the junction kept 5 bases outside the gene matches. This CDR3 region has 16 residues. Germline V gives CDR1 SGHNT, CDR2 YENEEA. CDR3 DNA sequence: TGTGCCAGCAGCTTAGCTGGGACTAGCGGGATGGATGAGCAGTTCTTC. It yields the protein CASSLAGTSGMDEQFF. Full variable domain (missing parts from reference TRBV11-3 and TRBJ2-1): EAGVVQSPRYKIIEKKQPVAFWCNPISGHNTLYWYLQNLGQGPELLIRYENEEAVDDSQLPKDRFSAERLKGVDSTLKIQPAELGDSAVYLCASSLAGTSGMDEQFFGPGTRLTVL.

This chain links TRBV29-1 with TRBJ2-5, with 8 bases matching TRBD2. V was clipped by 8 bases and J by 1 base; unmatched bases: 3. The CDR3 sequence is 12 residues long. Germline V gives CDR1 SQVTM, CDR2 ANQGSEA. CDR3: CSCGGPQETQYF. The CDR3, as DNA: TGCAGCTGCGGGGGGCCCCAAGAGACCCAGTACTTC.

The genes are TRBV5-1 and TRBJ1-2, with 9 bases aligning to TRBD1. The CDR3 covers 14 residues. The germline CDR1 and CDR2 sequences are SGHRS and YFSETQ. V gave up 5 bases and J gave up 7 bases; unmatched junction bases: 9. CDR3 in DNA: TGCGCCAGCAGGTTGAGGACAGGGGAGGGTGGCTACACCTTC. This translates into CASRLRTGEGGYTF.

The chain links TRBV24-1 to TRBJ2-1; 10 nucleotides agree with TRBD2. CDR1 is KGHDR, CDR2 SFDVKD, per germline. The V gene end was trimmed by 4 bases and the J gene end by 7 bases; junction bases not matched to a gene: 9. The CDR3 sequence is 16 residues long. CDR3 loop: CATSDRSGRALNEQFF. The DNA of the CDR3 is TGTGCCACCAGTGACCGGAGCGGGAGGGCCTTAAATGAGCAGTTCTTC.

The genes are TRBV6-4 and TRBJ1-6; D unclear. Germline CDR1 reads MRHNA; CDR2 reads SNTAGT. CDR3 length: 11 residues. V lost 6 bases, J lost 10 bases, and 7 bases lay in between. CDR3 bases: TGTGCCAGCAGGCGCGGATCACCCCTCCACTTT. Translated: CASRRGSPLHF.

J is TRBJ2-3 and V is TRBV4-1; possibly TRBD1 for D (6 bases). This CDR3 spans 16 amino acids. The germline V gene has CDR1 MGHRA and CDR2 YSYEKL. V lost 5 bases and J lost 3, with 18 bases in between. In DNA form, the CDR3 reads TGCGCCAGCAGCACAGGGTTGGACACCAAAACAGATACGCAGTATTTT. Its protein is CASSTGLDTKTDTQYF.

This chain links TRBV25-1 with TRBJ2-7; TRBD2 might be the D (6 bases). V gave up 5 bases and J gave up 3 bases, with 14 bases separating them. The CDR3 extends over 14 amino acids. Per the germline V gene, CDR1 is MGHDK and CDR2 is SYGVNS. DNA for the CDR3: TGTGCCAGCAGTCGGCCGGGACTCTTCTACGAGCAGTACTTC. It codes for CASSRPGLFYEQYF.

The chain carries TRBV25-1 and TRBJ1-3; 7 nucleotides align to TRBD1. V lost 7 bases and J lost 4; bases outside the gene matches: 4. This CDR3 is 13 amino acids long. Germline V gene data show CDR1 as MGHDK and CDR2 as SYGVNS. This chain's CDR3 is CASKTGPGNTIYF. The CDR3 coding sequence is TGTGCCAGCAAGACAGGGCCGGGAAACACCATATATTTT.

The DNA of the CDR3 is TGTGCCAGTTCGACGGGGAACACCGGGGAGCTGTTTTTT. Protein sequence: CASSTGNTGELFF. The J gene is TRBJ2-2, the V gene TRBV19, with D uncertain. Germline CDR1 and CDR2: LNHDA and SQIVND (reference sequence). Trimming stripped 8 bases from V and 1 base from J, with 8 bases between. The CDR3 runs 13 residues.

V is TRBV10-2 and J is TRBJ2-1; TRBD2 is a possible D gene (6 bases). CDR1 and CDR2 from the germline V gene are WSHSY and SAAADI. Trimming took off 8 bases at V and 0 bases at J, with 11 bases between the two ends. The CDR3 is 14 residues long. In nucleotides, the CDR3 is TGCGCCAGCTGGCGGGGTGGCTCCTACAATGAGCAGTTCTTC. As protein: CASWRGGSYNEQFF.

The chain carries TRBV7-8 and TRBJ2-2, with 8 bases fitting TRBD2. Germline lookup yields CDR1 SGHVS and CDR2 FQNEAQ. V gave up 5 bases and J gave up 3 bases; unmatched junction bases: 5. This CDR3 region has 15 residues. The CDR3 DNA is TGTGCCAGCAGCCCCCGGCGGGGGGACACCGGGGAGCTGTTTTTT. Encoded protein: CASSPRRGDTGELFF.

The chain is built from TRBV5-1 and TRBJ2-2; 8 nucleotides align to TRBD2. With 0 bases clipped from V and 0 bases from J, the junction kept 1 base outside the gene matches. The germline V gene encodes CDR1 SGHRS and CDR2 YFSETQ. This CDR3 has 16 residues. The CDR3 is CASSLGGGPNTGELFF. CDR3 nucleotides: TGCGCCAGCAGCTTGGGCGGGGGGCCGAACACCGGGGAGCTGTTTTTT.

The V call is TRBV27, the J call TRBJ2-3; 9 nucleotides agree with TRBD2. This CDR3 has 15 amino acids. Germline V gene data show CDR1 as MNHEY and CDR2 as SMNVEV (reference sequence). V shed 6 bases, J shed 1 base, and the junction held 5 bases outside the gene matches. The CDR3 spells CASRQKREGTDTQYF. CDR3 in DNA: TGTGCCAGCAGACAAAAGCGGGAGGGCACAGATACGCAGTATTTT.

The chain joins TRBV5-4 to TRBJ1-3; 7 bases line up with TRBD1. The CDR3 runs to 16 residues. Germline V gene sequence: CDR1 SGHNT, CDR2 YYREEE (reference sequence). The V gene end was trimmed by 4 bases and the J gene end by 2 bases; junction bases not matched to a gene: 9. The CDR3, as DNA: TGTGCCAGCAGCGCTATGGGACAGAGGACTGGAAACACCATATATTTT. Amino acid sequence: CASSAMGQRTGNTIYF.

This rearrangement joins TRBV5-5 to TRBJ2-4; 9 bases map to TRBD2. Germline-derived CDR1 and CDR2 are SGHKS and YYEKEE (reference sequence). The CDR3 covers 14 residues. The junction had 12 bases not matched to a gene; V was cut back by 4 bases and J by 13 bases. CDR3 in DNA: TGTGCCAGCAGCCCCGGGACTAGCACGCGCAAACAGTACTTC. Translated, it gives CASSPGTSTRKQYF. Full variable domain (rest looked up from reference TRBV5-5 and TRBJ2-4): DAGVTQSPTHLIKTRGQQVTLRCSPISGHKSVSWYQQVLGQGPQFIFQYYEKEERGRGNFPDRFSARQFPNYSSELNVNALLLGDSALYLCASSPGTSTRKQYFGAGTRLSVL.

The CDR3 sequence is CASSPRQGRAGYGYTF. Written as DNA, the CDR3 is TGTGCCAGCAGCCCCCGACAGGGGCGCGCGGGCTATGGCTACACCTTC. The chain joins TRBV11-2 to TRBJ1-2; the match to TRBD1 covers 8 bases. The trim removed 5 bases at V and 4 bases at J, leaving 12 bases unmatched. CDR3 length equals 16 residues. Looked up from germline, CDR1 is SGHAT and CDR2 is FQNNGV. Variable domain in full (rest from reference TRBV11-2 and TRBJ1-2): EAGVAQSPRYKIIEKRQSVAFWCNPISGHATLYWYQQILGQGPKLLIQFQNNGVVDDSQLPKDRFSAERLKGVDSTLKIQPAKLEDSAVYLCASSPRQGRAGYGYTFGSGTRLTVV.

The chain combines TRBV5-1 with TRBJ2-7; D perhaps matches TRBD2 (5 bases). Trimming shortened V by 1 base and J by 0 bases, and 8 bases separated the two germline ends. This CDR3 is 14 amino acids long. Germline V gives CDR1 SGHRS, CDR2 YFSETQ. Written as DNA, the CDR3 is TGCGCCAGCAGCTTGAAAGACTACTCCTACGAGCAGTACTTC. Its protein product is CASSLKDYSYEQYF.

DNA of the CDR3: TGTGCCAGCAGCCCTCCCTGGATGGGCCCTTACAATGAGCAGTTCTTC. Translating gives CASSPPWMGPYNEQFF. The genes are TRBV7-9 and TRBJ2-1, with D unclear. Trimming removed 5 bases from V and 4 bases from J, with 18 bases in between. The CDR3 covers 16 residues. The germline CDR1 and CDR2 sequences are SEHNR and FQNEAQ (reference sequence).

The chain carries TRBV10-2 and TRBJ2-7; D gene unclear. The CDR3 extends over 12 amino acids. Germline-derived CDR1 and CDR2 are WSHSY and SAAADI. V gave up 7 bases and J gave up 2 bases, with 9 bases separating them. As DNA, the CDR3 is TGCGCCAGCAAACCGGTCACCTACGAGCAGTACTTC. This gives the protein CASKPVTYEQYF.